This TCR beta chain is drawn from a study of neoadjuvant anti-PD-1 for oral cavity cancer. In the study overall: Patients without progression received a fourth nivolumab dose around day 43, then surgical resection on days 50-56.

Study-wide findings and caveats: Each response group had just three patients in TCR analyses. Post-nivolumab, blood T cell clonality was significantly elevated in non-responders.

TCRdb keeps only in-frame clones here, not all; method: immunoSEQ multiplex PCR. The profile shows roughly 40,000 clones, 65% to 85% of them singletons. The V gene's germline CDR1 is SGHTA and CDR2 FQGNSA. The CDR3 contains 14 residues. V shed 5 bases, J shed 5 bases, and the junction held 6 bases outside the gene matches. In the case of this clone: Its antigen is unidentified.

Noted time point: after neoadjuvant nivolumab, at surgical resection. Blood cells were analyzed directly, without culture or expansion. This sequence joins TRBV7-2 and TRBJ2-7, with TRBD2 matching over 10 bases. The source material was PBMCs, sampled after nivolumab (anti-PD-1) treatment. This receptor was obtained from a person aged 35-79 years with oral cavity squamous cell carcinoma. CDR3 amino acids: CASSLLAGAHEQYF. Here the CDR3 DNA reads TGTGCCAGCAGCCTGCTAGCGGGAGCACACGAGCAGTACTTC.